The T cell receptor (beta chain) described here comes from a study of response to subunit inactivated influenza vaccine. This clonotype showed up just a few times. Using its own MiXCR run on the RT-PCR reads, TCRdb lists one record per CDR3 protein. The data contain about 540,000 distinct CDR3 sequences, under 30% of them seen just once; the ten biggest clones take up approximately 3%. V was shortened by 5 bases and J by 0 bases, with 14 bases between the two germline ends. Germline V CDR1 and CDR2: MNHEY, SMNVEV (reference sequence). The CDR3 is made up of 16 amino acids. These records were also assigned to another study, of T cells expressing NK-cell markers. Turning to that study: cDNA encoding TCR beta was synthesized via 5'RACE template switching incorporating UMIs. Sorted CD3+CD56+NKG2C+, CD3+CD56+NKG2C- and CD3+CD56-NKG2C+ T cells supplied TCR beta repertoires. Seropositivity for HCMV was found in seven of the eight sequenced donors, with one seronegative. T cells sorted in several experiments were restricted to alpha-beta TCR T cells by an anti-gamma-delta TCR antibody. The same clonotypes also predominated in the CD3+CD56-NKG2C+ fraction of several donors.

The J gene is TRBJ2-1, the V gene TRBV27; TRBD1 is a possible D gene (5 bases). The source of this sequence is a man over 45 who received an inactivated influenza vaccine. The source material was CD4+ T cells sorted from PBMCs, sampled 11 to 12 days after vaccination. The CDR3 spells CASSAQQVSSYNEQFF. CDR3 nucleotides: TGTGCCAGCAGTGCACAACAGGTGAGCTCCTACAATGAGCAGTTCTTC.